This TCR beta chain is from a study of cytomegalovirus exposure and HLA in healthy donors. Study-level findings and limits: One variant, a missense change in DCLRE1C, was linked in a later analysis to TCR beta V- and J-gene trimming. It has been reported that TCR beta sequences accurately predicted the HLA-A and HLA-B alleles of most subjects. Analyzed later, association rates of TCRs varied across HLA loci, with DRB1 most and HLA-C fewest. Researchers reported from a later analysis that most CMV-associated TCR beta chains appeared HLA-restricted.

The PCR had 60 Vbeta and 13 Jbeta primers. Sequencing used immunoSEQ multiplex PCR; TCRdb keeps in-frame clones, though not all of them. The data hold some 110,000 clones, with roughly 13% observed a single time. Trimming shortened V by 0 bases and J by 1 base, and 12 bases separated the two germline ends. Germline V gene data show CDR1 as MGHRA and CDR2 as YSYEKL. CDR3 length equals 16 residues. This clone was recorded a few times. The antigen is unknown. The material sequenced was PBMCs. This clonotype originated in a man in his forties in good health and CMV-seropositive. The gene calls are TRBV4-1 and TRBJ1-2; D uncertain. For the CDR3, the DNA is TGCGCCAGCAGCCAAGATAGAATAGAGTTTAACTATGGCTACACCTTC. Its translation is CASSQDRIEFNYGYTF.